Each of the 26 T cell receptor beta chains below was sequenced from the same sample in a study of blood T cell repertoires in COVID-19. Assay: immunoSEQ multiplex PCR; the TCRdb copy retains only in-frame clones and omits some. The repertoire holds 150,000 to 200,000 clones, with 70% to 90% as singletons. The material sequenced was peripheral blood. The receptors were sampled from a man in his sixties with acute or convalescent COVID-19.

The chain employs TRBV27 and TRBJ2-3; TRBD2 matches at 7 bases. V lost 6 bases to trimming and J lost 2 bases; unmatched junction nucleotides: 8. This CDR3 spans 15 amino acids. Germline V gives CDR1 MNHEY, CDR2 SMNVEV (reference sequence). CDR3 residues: CASSLGRGITDTQYF. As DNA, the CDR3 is TGTGCCAGCAGCCTAGGGCGGGGGATCACAGATACGCAGTATTTT.

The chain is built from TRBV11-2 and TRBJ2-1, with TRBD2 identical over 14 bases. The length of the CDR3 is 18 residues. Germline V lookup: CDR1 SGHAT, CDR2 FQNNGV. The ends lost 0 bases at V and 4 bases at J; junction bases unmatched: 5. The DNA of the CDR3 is TGTGCCAGCAGCTTAGATCGATGGACTAGCGGGAGGTACAATGAGCAGTTCTTC. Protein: CASSLDRWTSGRYNEQFF.

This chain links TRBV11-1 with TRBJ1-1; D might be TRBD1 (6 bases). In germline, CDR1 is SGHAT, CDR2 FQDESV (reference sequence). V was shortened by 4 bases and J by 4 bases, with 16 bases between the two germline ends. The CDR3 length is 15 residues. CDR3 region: CASSWIGGEVTEAFF. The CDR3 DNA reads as TGTGCCAGCAGCTGGATTGGGGGCGAGGTCACTGAAGCTTTCTTT. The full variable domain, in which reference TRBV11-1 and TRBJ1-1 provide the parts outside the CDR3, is EAEVAQSPRYKITEKSQAVAFWCDPISGHATLYWYRQILGQGPELLVQFQDESVVDDSQLPKDRFSAERLKGVDSTLKIQPAELGDSAMYLCASSWIGGEVTEAFFGQGTRLTVV.

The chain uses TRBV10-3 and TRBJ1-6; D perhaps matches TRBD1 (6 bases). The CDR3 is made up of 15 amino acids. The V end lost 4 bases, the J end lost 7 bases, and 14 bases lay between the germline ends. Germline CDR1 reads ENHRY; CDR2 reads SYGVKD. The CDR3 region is CAISANTGQNSPLHF. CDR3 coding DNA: TGTGCCATCAGTGCTAATACAGGGCAGAATTCACCCCTCCACTTT.

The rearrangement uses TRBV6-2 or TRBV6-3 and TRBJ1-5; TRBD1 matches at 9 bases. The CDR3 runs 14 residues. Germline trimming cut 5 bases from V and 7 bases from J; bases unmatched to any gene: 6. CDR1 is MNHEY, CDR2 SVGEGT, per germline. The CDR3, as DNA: TGTGCCAGCAGTGTAACAGGGGGCTGGCAGCCCCAGCATTTT. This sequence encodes CASSVTGGWQPQHF.

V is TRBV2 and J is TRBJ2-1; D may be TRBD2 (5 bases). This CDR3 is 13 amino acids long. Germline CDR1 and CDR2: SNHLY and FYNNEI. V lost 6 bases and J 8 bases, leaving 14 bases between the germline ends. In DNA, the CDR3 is TGTGCCAGCAGGGACTTGGACGCCCATGAGCAGTTCTTC. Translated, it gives CASRDLDAHEQFF.

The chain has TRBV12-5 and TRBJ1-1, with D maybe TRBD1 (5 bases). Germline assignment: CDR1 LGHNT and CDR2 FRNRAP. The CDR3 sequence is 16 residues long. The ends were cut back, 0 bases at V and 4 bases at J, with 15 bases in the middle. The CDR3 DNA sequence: TGTGCTAGTGGTTTGGTACTGGGGCCCGGGGGCACTGAAGCTTTCTTT. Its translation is CASGLVLGPGGTEAFF.

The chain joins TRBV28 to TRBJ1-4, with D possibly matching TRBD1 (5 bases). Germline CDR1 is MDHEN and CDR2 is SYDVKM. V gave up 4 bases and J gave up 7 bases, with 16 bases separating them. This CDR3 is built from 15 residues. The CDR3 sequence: CASSSPHLGGEKLFF. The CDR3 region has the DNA TGTGCCAGCAGTTCCCCCCACCTGGGGGGTGAAAAACTGTTTTTT. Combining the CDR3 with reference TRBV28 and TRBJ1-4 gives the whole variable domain DVKVTQSSRYLVKRTGEKVFLECVQDMDHENMFWYRQDPGLGLRLIYFSYDVKMKEKGDIPEGYSVSREKKERFSLILESASTNQTSMYLCASSSPHLGGEKLFFGSGTQLSVL.

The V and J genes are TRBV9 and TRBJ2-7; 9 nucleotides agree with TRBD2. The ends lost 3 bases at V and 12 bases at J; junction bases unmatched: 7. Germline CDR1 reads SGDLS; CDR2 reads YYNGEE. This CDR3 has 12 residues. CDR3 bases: TGTGCCAGCAGCGCCTCTAGCGGGACCCCGTACTTC. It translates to CASSASSGTPYF.

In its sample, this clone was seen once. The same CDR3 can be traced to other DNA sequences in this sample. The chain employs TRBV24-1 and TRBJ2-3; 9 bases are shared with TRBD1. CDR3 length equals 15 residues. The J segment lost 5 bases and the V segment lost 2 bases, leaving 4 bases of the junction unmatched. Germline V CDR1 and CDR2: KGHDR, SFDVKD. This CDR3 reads CATSDSGQGIDTQYF. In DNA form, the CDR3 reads TGTGCCACCAGTGATTCGGGACAGGGTATAGATACGCAGTATTTT.

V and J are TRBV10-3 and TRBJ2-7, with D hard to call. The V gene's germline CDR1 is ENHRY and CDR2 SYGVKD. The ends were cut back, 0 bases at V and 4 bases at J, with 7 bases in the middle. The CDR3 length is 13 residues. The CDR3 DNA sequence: TGTGCCATCAGTGAGTCGAACAAGTACGAGCAGTACTTC. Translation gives CAISESNKYEQYF.

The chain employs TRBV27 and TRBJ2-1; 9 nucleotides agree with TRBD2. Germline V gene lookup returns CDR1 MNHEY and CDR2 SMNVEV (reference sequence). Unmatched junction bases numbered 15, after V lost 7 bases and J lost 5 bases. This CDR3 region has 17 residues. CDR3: CASTRVWGSSGNNEQFF. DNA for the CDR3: TGTGCCAGCACCCGAGTCTGGGGGTCTAGCGGGAACAATGAGCAGTTCTTC.

The CDR3 region has the DNA TGTGCCAGCAGCGTAGGCGTGGCGGAGAATGAGCAGTTCTTC. Translation gives CASSVGVAENEQFF. This chain uses TRBV9 with TRBJ2-1; D unresolved. Trimming removed 0 bases at V and 7 bases at J, with 11 bases between. The CDR3 has 14 residues. The germline gives CDR1 SGDLS, CDR2 YYNGEE.

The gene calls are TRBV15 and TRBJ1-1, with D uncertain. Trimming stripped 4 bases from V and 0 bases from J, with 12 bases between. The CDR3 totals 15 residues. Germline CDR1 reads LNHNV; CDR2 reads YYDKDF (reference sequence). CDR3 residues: CATSKRGFMNTEAFF. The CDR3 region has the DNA TGTGCCACCAGCAAGAGAGGATTCATGAACACTGAAGCTTTCTTT.

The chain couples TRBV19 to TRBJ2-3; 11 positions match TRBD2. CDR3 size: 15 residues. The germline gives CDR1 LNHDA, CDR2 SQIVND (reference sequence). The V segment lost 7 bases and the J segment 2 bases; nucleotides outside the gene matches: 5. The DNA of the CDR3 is TGTGCCAGTACTCGACTAGCGGGATACACAGATACGCAGTATTTT. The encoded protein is CASTRLAGYTDTQYF.

The CDR3 DNA is TGCGCCAGCAGTGAGTCAGGAAGAGATCAGCCCCAGCATTTT. The encoded protein is CASSESGRDQPQHF. The V gene is TRBV5-1, the J gene TRBJ1-5; no firm D call. This CDR3 comprises 14 residues. Deletions cut 5 bases from V and 5 bases from J, with 14 bases between. The V gene's germline CDR1 is SGHRS and CDR2 YFSETQ. Using reference TRBV5-1 and TRBJ1-5 for the parts outside the CDR3, the full variable domain is KAGVTQTPRYLIKTRGQQVTLSCSPISGHRSVSWYQQTPGQGLQFLFEYFSETQRNKGNFPGRFSGRQFSNSRSEMNVSTLELGDSALYLCASSESGRDQPQHFGDGTRLSIL.

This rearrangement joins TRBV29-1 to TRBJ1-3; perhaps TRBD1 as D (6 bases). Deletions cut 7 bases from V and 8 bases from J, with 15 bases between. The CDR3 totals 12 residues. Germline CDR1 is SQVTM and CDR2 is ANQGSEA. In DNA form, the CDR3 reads TGCAGCGCCCAACAGGGAACTGACACCATATATTTT. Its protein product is CSAQQGTDTIYF.

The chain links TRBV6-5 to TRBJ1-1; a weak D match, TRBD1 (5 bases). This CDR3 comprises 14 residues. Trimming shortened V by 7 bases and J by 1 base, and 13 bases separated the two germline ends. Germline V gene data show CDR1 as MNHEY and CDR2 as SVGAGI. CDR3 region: CASTRAEKNTEAFF. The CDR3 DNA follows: TGTGCCAGCACCAGGGCGGAAAAGAACACTGAAGCTTTCTTT.

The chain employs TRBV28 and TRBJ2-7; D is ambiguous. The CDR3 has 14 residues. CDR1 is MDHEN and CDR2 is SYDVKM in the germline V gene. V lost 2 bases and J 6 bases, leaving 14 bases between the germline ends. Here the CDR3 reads CASSLPVRSGEQYF. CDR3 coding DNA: TGTGCCAGCAGTTTACCCGTTAGATCCGGCGAGCAGTACTTC.

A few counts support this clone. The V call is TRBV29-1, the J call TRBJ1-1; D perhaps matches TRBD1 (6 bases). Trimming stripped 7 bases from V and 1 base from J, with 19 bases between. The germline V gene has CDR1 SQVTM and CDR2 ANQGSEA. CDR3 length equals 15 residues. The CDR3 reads CSGNDRPLGNTEAFF. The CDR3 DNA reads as TGCAGCGGGAACGACAGGCCCCTCGGGAACACTGAAGCTTTCTTT.

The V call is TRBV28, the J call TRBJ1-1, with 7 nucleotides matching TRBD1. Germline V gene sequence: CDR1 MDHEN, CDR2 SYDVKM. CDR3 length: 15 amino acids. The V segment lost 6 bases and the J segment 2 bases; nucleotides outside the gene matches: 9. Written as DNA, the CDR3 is TGTGCCAGCAGACCCACCGGGACAGCAAACACTGAAGCTTTCTTT. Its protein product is CASRPTGTANTEAFF.

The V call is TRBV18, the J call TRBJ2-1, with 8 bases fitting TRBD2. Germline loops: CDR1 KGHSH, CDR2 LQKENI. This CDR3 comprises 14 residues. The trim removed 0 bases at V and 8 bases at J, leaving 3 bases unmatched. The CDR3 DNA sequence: TGTGCCAGCTCACCACCTCCCGGGGGGGATGAGCAGTTCTTC. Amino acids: CASSPPPGGDEQFF.

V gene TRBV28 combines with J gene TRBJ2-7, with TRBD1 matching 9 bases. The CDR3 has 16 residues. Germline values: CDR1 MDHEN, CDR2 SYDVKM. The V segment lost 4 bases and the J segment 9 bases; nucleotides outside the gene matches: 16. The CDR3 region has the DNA TGTGCCAGCAGTTCCGAATCGACAGGGGGGACTACGGGGCAGTACTTC. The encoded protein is CASSSESTGGTTGQYF.

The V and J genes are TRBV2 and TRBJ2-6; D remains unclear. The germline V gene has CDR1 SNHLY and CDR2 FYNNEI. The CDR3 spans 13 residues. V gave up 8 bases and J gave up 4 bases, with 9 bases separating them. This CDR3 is CASGRSGANVLTF. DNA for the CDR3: TGTGCCAGCGGGCGCTCCGGGGCCAACGTCCTGACTTTC.

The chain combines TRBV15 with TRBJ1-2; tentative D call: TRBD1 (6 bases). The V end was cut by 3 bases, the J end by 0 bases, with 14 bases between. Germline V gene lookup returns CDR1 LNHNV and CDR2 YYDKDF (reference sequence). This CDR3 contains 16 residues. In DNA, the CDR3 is TGTGCCACCAGCAGTCCCAGACAGGCGACTAACTATGGCTACACCTTC. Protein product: CATSSPRQATNYGYTF. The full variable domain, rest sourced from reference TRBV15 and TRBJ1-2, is DAMVIQNPRYQVTQFGKPVTLSCSQTLNHNVMYWYQQKSSQAPKLLFHYYDKDFNNEADTPDNFQSRRPNTSFCFLDIRSPGLGDTAMYLCATSSPRQATNYGYTFGSGTRLTVV.

The CDR3 sequence: CASKHSLRYNEQFF. The CDR3 bases are TGTGCCAGTAAGCACTCTCTACGCTACAATGAGCAGTTCTTC. The V call is TRBV19, the J call TRBJ2-1; D remains ambiguous. The CDR3 covers 14 residues. The V end lost 7 bases, the J end lost 3 bases, and 13 bases lay between the germline ends. Germline CDR1 reads LNHDA; CDR2 reads SQIVND (reference sequence).